This note documents a single TCR beta chain sequence. This entry belongs to a study of blood T cell repertoires in COVID-19. Study-wide background: Acute and convalescent COVID-19 specimens originated in the United States, Italy and Spain.

CDR1 and CDR2 from the germline V gene are MDHEN and SYDVKM. The V segment lost 3 bases and the J segment 0 bases; nucleotides outside the gene matches: 8. This CDR3 spans 16 amino acids. Residents of about 25 US areas, aged roughly 18 to 89 years, made up the participants. Measured with immunoSEQ multiplex PCR; TCRdb has only the in-frame clones, and not every one. The profile shows fewer than 500,000 clones, 85% to 90% of them singletons. This chain joins TRBV28 and TRBJ2-7; 7 bases match TRBD2. The TCR comes from a man aged 30 to 45 who had recovered from COVID-19. Sequenced: PBMCs or T cells enriched from blood (not recorded which). DNA of the CDR3: TGTGCCAGCAGTTTTCTGAGCGGGAAGAGCTCCTACGAGCAGTACTTC. Amino acids: CASSFLSGKSSYEQYF.